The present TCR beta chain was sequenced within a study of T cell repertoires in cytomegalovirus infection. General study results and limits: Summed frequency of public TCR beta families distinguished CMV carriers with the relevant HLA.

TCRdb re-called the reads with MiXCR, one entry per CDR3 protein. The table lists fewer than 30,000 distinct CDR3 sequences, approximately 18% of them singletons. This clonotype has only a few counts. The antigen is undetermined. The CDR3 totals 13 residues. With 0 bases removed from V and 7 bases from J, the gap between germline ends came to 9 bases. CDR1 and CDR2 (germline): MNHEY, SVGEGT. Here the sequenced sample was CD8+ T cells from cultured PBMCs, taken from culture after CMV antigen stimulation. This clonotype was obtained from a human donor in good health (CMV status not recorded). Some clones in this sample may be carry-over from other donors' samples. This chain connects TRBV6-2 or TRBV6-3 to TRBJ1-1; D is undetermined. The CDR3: CASSYSTAIEAFF. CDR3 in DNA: TGTGCCAGCAGTTACTCGACTGCAATTGAAGCTTTCTTT.